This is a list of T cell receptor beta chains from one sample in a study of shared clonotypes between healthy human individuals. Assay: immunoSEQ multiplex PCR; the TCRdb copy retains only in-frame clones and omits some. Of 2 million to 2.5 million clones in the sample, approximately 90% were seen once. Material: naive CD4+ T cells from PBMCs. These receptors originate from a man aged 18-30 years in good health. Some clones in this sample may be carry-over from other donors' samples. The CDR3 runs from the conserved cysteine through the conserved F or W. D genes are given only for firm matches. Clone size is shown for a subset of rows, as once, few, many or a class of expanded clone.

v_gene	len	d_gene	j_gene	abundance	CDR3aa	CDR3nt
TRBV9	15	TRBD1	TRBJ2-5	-	CASSVRQGAVETQYF	TGTGCCAGCAGCGTGAGACAGGGGGCTGTGGAGACCCAGTACTTC
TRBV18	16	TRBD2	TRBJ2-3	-	CASSPGLAEITDTQYF	TGTGCCAGCTCACCCGGACTAGCGGAGATCACAGATACGCAGTATTTT
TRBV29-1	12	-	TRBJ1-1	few	CSVRSQPREAFF	TGCAGCGTCCGATCCCAACCTCGAGAAGCTTTCTTT
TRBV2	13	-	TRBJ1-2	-	CASSPSFLKGYTF	TGTGCCAGCAGTCCAAGCTTCCTAAAGGGCTACACCTTC
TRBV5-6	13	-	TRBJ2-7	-	CASSLGWGDEQYF	TGTGCCAGCAGCTTGGGTTGGGGGGACGAGCAGTACTTC
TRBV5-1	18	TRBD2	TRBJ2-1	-	CASSPPGLAGPLGNEQFF	TGCGCCAGCAGCCCCCCAGGACTAGCGGGACCCCTAGGCAATGAGCAGTTCTTC
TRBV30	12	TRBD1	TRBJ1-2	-	CAWSGTGSGYTF	TGTGCCTGGTCCGGGACAGGGTCCGGCTACACCTTC
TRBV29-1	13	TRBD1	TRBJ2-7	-	CSVRTGVVSEQYF	TGCAGCGTCCGGACAGGGGTCGTATCCGAGCAGTACTTC
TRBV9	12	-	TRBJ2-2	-	CASSPMGGELFF	TGTGCCAGCAGCCCCATGGGGGGGGAGCTGTTTTTT
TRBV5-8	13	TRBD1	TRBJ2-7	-	CASRPGQVYEQYF	TGTGCCAGCAGGCCGGGACAGGTCTACGAGCAGTACTTC
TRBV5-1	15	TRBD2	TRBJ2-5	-	CASSPGALAGQTQYF	TGCGCCAGCAGCCCCGGGGCGTTAGCGGGACAGACCCAGTACTTC
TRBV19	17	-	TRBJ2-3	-	CASSTNRGPEYTDTQYF	TGTGCCAGTAGTACTAACCGAGGGCCGGAGTACACAGATACGCAGTATTTT
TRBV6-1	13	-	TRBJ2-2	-	CASSEAQGGELFF	TGTGCCAGCAGTGAAGCTCAGGGCGGGGAGCTGTTTTTT
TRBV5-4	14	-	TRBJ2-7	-	CASSHTTRDYEQYF	TGTGCCAGCAGCCACACTACCAGGGACTACGAGCAGTACTTC
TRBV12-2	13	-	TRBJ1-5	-	CASRLYSNQPQHF	TGTGCAAGTCGACTGTATAGCAATCAGCCCCAGCATTTT
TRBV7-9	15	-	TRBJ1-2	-	CASSLEMSHPYGYTF	TGTGCCAGCAGCCTAGAAATGTCCCACCCTTATGGCTACACCTTC
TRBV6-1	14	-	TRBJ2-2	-	CATPEGQNTGELFF	TGTGCCACCCCTGAGGGGCAGAACACCGGGGAGCTGTTTTTT
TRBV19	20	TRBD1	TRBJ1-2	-	CASSRTPRGAGGAVLHGYTF	TGTGCCAGTAGTCGCACACCGAGGGGAGCAGGGGGCGCGGTCCTACATGGCTACACCTTC
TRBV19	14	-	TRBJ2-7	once	CASSNSWNSYEQYF	TGTGCCAGTAGTAACTCGTGGAACTCCTACGAGCAGTACTTC
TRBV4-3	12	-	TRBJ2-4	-	CASSQSGDIQYF	TGCGCCAGCAGCCAGTCCGGGGACATTCAGTACTTC
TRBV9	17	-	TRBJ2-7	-	CASSVGVSGYSSYEQYF	TGTGCCAGCAGCGTAGGGGTTTCGGGTTATAGCTCCTACGAGCAGTACTTC
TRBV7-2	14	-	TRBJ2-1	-	CASSPTWGVGEQFF	TGTGCCAGCAGCCCGACCTGGGGGGTTGGTGAGCAGTTCTTC
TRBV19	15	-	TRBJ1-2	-	CASSTRDLANYGYTF	TGTGCCAGTAGTACCCGGGACCTAGCTAACTATGGCTACACCTTC
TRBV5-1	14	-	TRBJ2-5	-	CASSLLGGQETQYF	TGCGCCAGCAGCTTGTTGGGGGGCCAAGAGACCCAGTACTTC
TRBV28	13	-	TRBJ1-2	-	CASTSPANYGYTF	TGTGCCAGCACCTCTCCAGCTAACTATGGCTACACCTTC
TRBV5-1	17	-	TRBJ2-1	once	CASSPLLGDISYNEQFF	TGCGCCAGCAGCCCCCTTTTGGGGGATATCTCCTACAATGAGCAGTTCTTC
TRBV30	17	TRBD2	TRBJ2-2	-	CAWSFGIAGAGTGELFF	TGTGCCTGGAGTTTCGGTATAGCGGGAGCGGGCACCGGGGAGCTGTTTTTT
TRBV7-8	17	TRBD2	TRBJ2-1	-	CASSLAWSLAGGNEQFF	TGTGCCAGCAGCTTAGCGTGGTCGCTAGCGGGAGGAAATGAGCAGTTCTTC
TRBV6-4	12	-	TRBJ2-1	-	CASRGGGNEQFF	TGTGCCTCAAGAGGGGGAGGGAATGAGCAGTTCTTC
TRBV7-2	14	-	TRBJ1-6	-	CASSLQGYNSPLHF	TGTGCCAGCAGCCTCCAGGGATATAATTCACCCCTCCACTTT
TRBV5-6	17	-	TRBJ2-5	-	CASSLGRSWERGETQYF	TGTGCCAGCAGCTTGGGGCGGTCGTGGGAGAGGGGAGAGACCCAGTACTTC
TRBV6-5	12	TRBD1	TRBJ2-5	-	CASRGTGETQYF	TGTGCCAGCAGGGGGACAGGAGAGACCCAGTACTTC